The 26 T cell receptor beta chains presented below share a single source sample, sequenced in a study of T-cell memory formation after mild COVID-19. Using its own MiXCR run on the 5' RACE reads, TCRdb lists one record per CDR3 protein. The sample consists of a few hundred thousand distinct CDR3 sequences, approximately 15% of them appearing once. The sequenced sample was PBMCs or a T cell subset sorted from them (not recorded which). Receptors were obtained from a man between 18 and 35 years old who had mild COVID-19 (a few samples of this study predate the infection). Cell type and time point are not known.

The V call is TRBV3-1, the J call TRBJ2-7; D possibly corresponds to TRBD1 (5 bases). V lost 1 base, J lost 2 bases, and 9 bases lay in between. Germline loops: CDR1 LGHDT, CDR2 YNNKEL (reference sequence). CDR3 length: 14 amino acids. CDR3 sequence (DNA): TGTGCCAGCAGCCAAGCGGACATGACCTACGAGCAGTACTTC. Residues: CASSQADMTYEQYF.

The table lists this clonotype with a few counts. This sequence joins TRBV12-3 or TRBV12-4 and TRBJ1-1, with D possibly being TRBD1 (6 bases). The CDR3 totals 12 residues. V lost 5 bases to trimming and J lost 4 bases, with 8 bases between them. The CDR3 DNA is TGTGCCAGCAGTATACAGGGCACTGAAGCTTTCTTT. It yields the protein CASSIQGTEAFF.

A few counts support this clonotype. The chain is built from TRBV20-1 and TRBJ2-7; tentatively, D is TRBD2 (5 bases). The germline gives CDR1 DFQATT, CDR2 SNEGSKA (reference sequence). V lost 4 bases and J lost 3, with 10 bases in between. This CDR3 is built from 12 residues. The DNA of the CDR3 is TGCAGTGCTAAGGAGGACCACTACGAGCAGTACTTC. It codes for CSAKEDHYEQYF.

The chain couples TRBV6-4 to TRBJ2-2; no firm D call. V gave up 1 base and J gave up 7 bases, with 7 bases separating them. There are 13 residues in the CDR3. CDR1 and CDR2 from the germline V gene are MRHNA and SNTAGT. The CDR3 protein is CASSDWKGGELFF. CDR3 nucleotides: TGTGCCAGCAGTGACTGGAAGGGCGGGGAGCTGTTTTTT.

This clonotype was seen more than once but under ten times. The J gene is TRBJ2-5, the V gene TRBV15; 10 nucleotides line up with TRBD1. J lost 2 bases, V lost 1 base, and 1 base had no gene match. Germline V CDR1 and CDR2: LNHNV, YYDKDF (reference sequence). The CDR3 is made up of 15 amino acids. The CDR3 bases are TGTGCCACCAGCAGAGGGACAGGGGGGCAAGAGACCCAGTACTTC. It is translated as CATSRGTGGQETQYF.

The CDR3 region is CSARRGRNEQFF. The CDR3 DNA sequence: TGCAGTGCTAGACGGGGCCGGAATGAGCAGTTCTTC. V is TRBV20-1 and J is TRBJ2-1; D is tentatively TRBD1 or TRBD2 (5 bases each). Trimming stripped 2 bases from V and 7 bases from J, with 9 bases between. From germline, CDR1 is DFQATT and CDR2 SNEGSKA (reference sequence). This CDR3 comprises 12 residues.

In its sample, this clonotype was seen many times. The chain couples TRBV29-1 to TRBJ1-2; D is unresolved. With 6 bases removed from V and 2 bases from J, the gap between germline ends came to 7 bases. Germline-derived CDR1 and CDR2 are SQVTM and ANQGSEA. The CDR3 sequence is 11 residues long. CDR3 loop: CSVGQNYGYTF. The CDR3 region has the DNA TGCAGCGTAGGGCAGAACTATGGCTACACCTTC. Using reference TRBV29-1 and TRBJ1-2 for the parts outside the CDR3, the full variable domain is SAVISQKPSRDICQRGTSLTIQCQVDSQVTMMFWYRQQPGQSLTLIATANQGSEATYESGFVIDKFPISRPNLTFSTLTVSNMSPEDSSIYLCSVGQNYGYTFGSGTRLTVV.

This chain links TRBV4-3 with TRBJ1-6; tentative D call: TRBD1 (5 bases). Germline V gives CDR1 LGHNA, CDR2 YSLEER. V dropped 0 bases and J dropped 7 bases, with 13 bases sitting between them. The CDR3 runs 16 residues. The CDR3 DNA reads TGCGCCAGCAGCCAAGATCCGTGGGGGGAGAATTCACCCCTCCACTTT. Protein product: CASSQDPWGENSPLHF.

This clonotype was detected only a few times. This sequence joins TRBV9 and TRBJ1-3; D uncertain. Germline values: CDR1 SGDLS, CDR2 YYNGEE. CDR3 length: 12 residues. Trimming took 4 bases from V and 8 from J, leaving 10 bases between them. The CDR3 protein is CASSPRGDTIYF. The CDR3 nucleotides are TGTGCCAGCAGCCCCAGAGGAGACACCATATATTTT.

This clonotype turned up a few times. The V and J genes are TRBV7-6 and TRBJ2-7; TRBD1 aligns across 10 bases. V was pared by 5 bases and J by 1 base, with 5 bases of the junction left unmatched. This CDR3 has 15 residues. The germline V gene has CDR1 SGHVS and CDR2 FNYEAQ. For the CDR3, the DNA is TGTGCCAGCAGCGCCGACAGGGGGCCTTCCTACGAGCAGTACTTC. This encodes CASSADRGPSYEQYF.

This clonotype was recorded many times. The V call is TRBV20-1, the J call TRBJ2-1; D remains unclear. There are 15 residues in the CDR3. Germline values: CDR1 DFQATT, CDR2 SNEGSKA (reference sequence). Trimming took off 0 bases at V and 0 bases at J, with 9 bases between the two ends. The CDR3 nucleotides read TGCAGTGCTAGAGATCGCCTTAGCTCCTACAATGAGCAGTTCTTC. Translation gives CSARDRLSSYNEQFF.

This chain joins TRBV5-1 and TRBJ1-1; D unclear. The CDR3 length is 13 residues. The germline V gene encodes CDR1 SGHRS and CDR2 YFSETQ. V lost 1 base and J 1 base, leaving 5 bases between the germline ends. The CDR3 is CASSLWSNTEAFF. In nucleotides, the CDR3 is TGCGCCAGCAGCTTGTGGTCGAACACTGAAGCTTTCTTT.

The chain joins TRBV3-1 to TRBJ1-1, with 8 bases identical to TRBD1. V gave up 3 bases and J gave up 3 bases; unmatched junction bases: 12. The germline V gene encodes CDR1 LGHDT and CDR2 YNNKEL (reference sequence). This CDR3 is built from 17 residues. CDR3 sequence: CASSHLGGQGADTEAFF. CDR3 nucleotide sequence: TGTGCCAGCAGCCACCTAGGTGGGCAGGGGGCTGACACTGAAGCTTTCTTT.

This clonotype showed up just a few times. The chain uses TRBV12-3 or TRBV12-4 and TRBJ1-2; D might be TRBD1 (6 bases). CDR3 length: 13 amino acids. Trimming cost V 6 bases and J 5 bases, with 13 bases left between them. CDR3 bases: TGTGCCAGCAGCTGGAAGGGGGAATATGGCTACACCTTC. It yields the protein CASSWKGEYGYTF.

The V and J genes are TRBV6-5 and TRBJ2-3, with D unresolved. CDR1 is MNHEY and CDR2 is SVGAGI in the germline V gene. CDR3 length equals 12 residues. V was trimmed by 9 bases and J by 6 bases, leaving 13 bases between them. The DNA for the CDR3 is TGTGCCAGTAAGATTGGAGAGGATACGCAGTATTTT. It specifies CASKIGEDTQYF.

This chain uses TRBV23-1 with TRBJ2-7, with a weak D call TRBD1 (5 bases). TRBV23-1 is treated as an ORF (open reading frame) with a function not yet certain. The CDR3 is made up of 14 amino acids. V was pared by 5 bases and J by 3 bases, with 14 bases between. The CDR3 reads CASSCRVENYEQYF. CDR3 sequence (DNA): TGCGCCAGCAGTTGCAGGGTAGAGAACTACGAGCAGTACTTC.

The chain recombines TRBV20-1 with TRBJ2-1, with a tentative D call TRBD2 (5 bases). Germline loops: CDR1 DFQATT, CDR2 SNEGSKA (reference sequence). V lost 6 bases, J lost 4 bases, and 10 bases lay in between. This CDR3 spans 12 amino acids. The CDR3 loop is CSAFGVYNEQFF. The CDR3 region has the DNA TGCAGTGCCTTCGGGGTGTACAATGAGCAGTTCTTC.

This clonotype was seen more than once but under ten times. The chain joins TRBV30 to TRBJ1-2; perhaps TRBD1 as D (5 bases). Per the germline V gene, CDR1 is GTSNPN and CDR2 is SVGIG (reference sequence). The V and J ends lost 2 bases and 2 bases respectively, with 12 bases between them. The CDR3 covers 14 residues. CDR3 residues: CAWSQGLENYGYTF. CDR3 sequence (DNA): TGTGCCTGGAGTCAGGGTCTCGAAAACTATGGCTACACCTTC.

The CDR3 nucleotides are TGTGCCACCAGCAGAGACGCGGACAGGGACGAAAAACTGTTTTTT. Translating gives CATSRDADRDEKLFF. The chain is built from TRBV15 and TRBJ1-4, with 8 bases that match TRBD1. CDR1 is LNHNV and CDR2 is YYDKDF in the germline V gene (reference sequence). CDR3 size: 15 residues. Unmatched junction bases numbered 5, after V lost 0 bases and J lost 8 bases.

V is TRBV30 and J is TRBJ1-6; D remains ambiguous. The length of the CDR3 is 13 residues. The germline V gene encodes CDR1 GTSNPN and CDR2 SVGIG (reference sequence). The V end lost 8 bases, the J end lost 9 bases, and 17 bases lay between the germline ends. CDR3 in DNA: TGTGCCCTTATGACAAGTACGATTTCACCCCTCCACTTT. Amino acids: CALMTSTISPLHF.

This clonotype was counted between two and nine times. The chain recombines TRBV5-4 with TRBJ2-7, with D possibly being TRBD2 (5 bases). The CDR3 covers 15 residues. The V gene's germline CDR1 is SGHNT and CDR2 YYREEE (reference sequence). V gave up 4 bases and J gave up 0 bases, with 14 bases separating them. Written as DNA, the CDR3 is TGTGCCAGCAGCCAGACGGGGATTAGCTCCTACGAGCAGTACTTC. Residues: CASSQTGISSYEQYF.

The chain has TRBV20-1 and TRBJ2-7, with D possibly being TRBD2 (7 bases). Trimming removed 1 base from V and 7 bases from J, with 17 bases in between. The CDR3 totals 14 residues. Germline V gene lookup returns CDR1 DFQATT and CDR2 SNEGSKA (reference sequence). In DNA form, the CDR3 reads TGCAGTGCTAGAGGAGGGGAGGGGGTTTGGGAGCAGTACGTC. This encodes CSARGGEGVWEQYV.

This chain joins TRBV15 and TRBJ2-5; 8 bases are shared with TRBD2. The CDR3 extends over 18 amino acids. The germline CDR1 and CDR2 sequences are LNHNV and YYDKDF (reference sequence). V dropped 0 bases and J dropped 0; count of bases not matched to a gene: 9. CDR3 sequence: CATSREAVRGGYQETQYF. As DNA, the CDR3 is TGTGCCACCAGCAGAGAGGCGGTTCGGGGGGGCTACCAAGAGACCCAGTACTTC.

This rearrangement joins TRBV3-1 to TRBJ2-7; tentatively, D is TRBD1 or TRBD2 (5 bases each). V was cut by 4 bases and J by 7 bases, with 20 bases left in between. In germline, CDR1 is LGHDT, CDR2 YNNKEL (reference sequence). The CDR3 totals 15 residues. CDR3 region: CASSPHRDVSTEQYF. The CDR3 DNA reads TGTGCCAGCAGCCCCCACCGGGACGTTAGTACGGAGCAGTACTTC.

This clonotype has just a few counts. The rearrangement uses TRBV7-8 and TRBJ1-2; no reliable D call. The V gene lost 5 bases and the J gene lost 7 bases, with 17 bases spanning the gap. CDR1 and CDR2 (germline): SGHVS, FQNEAQ. The CDR3 has 14 residues. CDR3 DNA: TGTGCCAGCAGCCCCTCTGAGTCGAAGGGTGGCTACACCTTC. Protein sequence: CASSPSESKGGYTF.

This clonotype turned up a few times. The chain uses TRBV10-3 and TRBJ2-2; no definite D call. V dropped 8 bases and J dropped 3 bases, with 16 bases sitting between them. CDR1 ENHRY and CDR2 SYGVKD come from the germline V gene. The CDR3 extends over 15 amino acids. In DNA, the CDR3 is TGTGCCATCGGCGCTTGGGCCACGGACACCGGGGAGCTGTTTTTT. It encodes CAIGAWATDTGELFF.